The clone carrying this TCR beta chain was counted between two and nine times. Its antigen remains unknown. The sample is drawn from a study of T-cell memory formation after mild COVID-19. Findings of the study overall: Second-wave clones peaking on day 37 lacked confirmed SARS-CoV-2 specificity.

V lost 5 bases to trimming and J lost 4 bases; unmatched junction nucleotides: 2. CDR3 length: 14 residues. TCRdb ran MiXCR on the 5' RACE reads and lists one entry per CDR3 protein. The table shows 300,000 to 400,000 distinct CDR3 sequences, with around 27% occurring only once. The sequence derives from an adult woman who had mild COVID-19 (a few samples of this study predate the infection). Cell type and time point are not known. The rearrangement joins TRBV12-3 or TRBV12-4 to TRBJ2-7, with TRBD2 identical over 13 bases. What was sequenced was PBMCs or a T cell subset sorted from them (not recorded which). The CDR3 spells CASSKGLAGYEQYF. The CDR3, as DNA: TGTGCCAGCAGTAAGGGACTAGCGGGGTACGAGCAGTACTTC.